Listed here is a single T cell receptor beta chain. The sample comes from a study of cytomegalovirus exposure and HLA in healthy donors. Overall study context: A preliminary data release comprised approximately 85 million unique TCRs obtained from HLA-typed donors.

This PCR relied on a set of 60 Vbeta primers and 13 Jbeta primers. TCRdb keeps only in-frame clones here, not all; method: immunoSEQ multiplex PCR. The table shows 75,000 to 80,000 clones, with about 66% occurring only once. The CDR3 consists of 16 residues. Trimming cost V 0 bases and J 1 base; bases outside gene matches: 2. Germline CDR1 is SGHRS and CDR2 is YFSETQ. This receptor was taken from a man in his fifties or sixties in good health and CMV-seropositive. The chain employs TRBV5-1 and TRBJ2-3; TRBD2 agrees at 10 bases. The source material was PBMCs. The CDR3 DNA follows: TGCGCCAGCAGCTTGGGAGGGACTAGCGGCACAGATACGCAGTATTTT. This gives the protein CASSLGGTSGTDTQYF.